One and the same sample provided the 20 T cell receptor beta chains below, sequenced in a study of early T cells in non-severe SARS-CoV-2 infection. In TCRdb, the 5' RACE reads were re-called with MiXCR into one record per CDR3 protein. The sample holds over 60,000 distinct CDR3 sequences, 9.5% to 15% seen once. Source: whole blood, taken at baseline. These receptor sequences come from an adult who was a healthcare worker with PCR-confirmed SARS-CoV-2 infection or an uninfected control (not recorded which).

CDR3 loop: CASSLWRGADTQYF. The CDR3 DNA follows: TGTGCCAGCAGTTTATGGAGGGGGGCAGATACGCAGTATTTT. The chain employs TRBV6-5 and TRBJ2-3, with D possibly called TRBD1 or TRBD2 (6 bases each). This CDR3 is built from 14 residues. Germline V gives CDR1 MNHEY, CDR2 SVGAGI. Between the trimmed V and J ends, which lost 4 bases and 4 bases, there was a span of 12 bases.

In this sample, this clonotype turned up a few times. The chain employs TRBV29-1 and TRBJ2-7; 8 bases match TRBD1. The CDR3 loop spans 12 amino acids. Germline V gene sequence: CDR1 SQVTM, CDR2 ANQGSEA. Unmatched junction bases numbered 2, after V lost 3 bases and J lost 4 bases. The CDR3 DNA follows: TGCAGCGTTGAGGACAGGGTATACGAGCAGTACTTC. Amino acids: CSVEDRVYEQYF.

This clonotype was detected ten times or more. The V gene is TRBV18, the J gene TRBJ1-2; 8 bases are shared with TRBD1. J was trimmed by 6 bases and V by 3 bases; bases with no gene match: 6. Germline V gene sequence: CDR1 KGHSH, CDR2 LQKENI. The CDR3 runs 14 residues. This CDR3 is CASSPSQGADGYTF. CDR3 sequence (DNA): TGTGCCAGCTCACCCAGCCAGGGGGCGGATGGCTACACCTTC.

This clonotype was detected ten times or more. V is TRBV19 and J is TRBJ2-1; D possibly matches TRBD1 or TRBD2 (6 bases each). Germline values: CDR1 LNHDA, CDR2 SQIVND (reference sequence). The CDR3 is 14 amino acids. Between the trimmed V and J ends, which lost 5 bases and 8 bases, there was a span of 16 bases. The CDR3 DNA follows: TGTGCCAGTAGTCCATACTTGGGGGGCGATGAGCAGTTCTTC. It codes for CASSPYLGGDEQFF. Full variable domain (remainder filled in from reference TRBV19 and TRBJ2-1): DGGITQSPKYLFRKEGQNVTLSCEQNLNHDAMYWYRQDPGQGLRLIYYSQIVNDFQKGDIAEGYSVSREKKESFPLTVTSAQKNPTAFYLCASSPYLGGDEQFFGPGTRLTVL.

The chain is built from TRBV9 and TRBJ2-5; D unclear. The CDR3 contains 12 residues. Germline V gene lookup returns CDR1 SGDLS and CDR2 YYNGEE. Trimming left V 3 bases short and J 2 bases short, with 5 bases between. The CDR3 spells CASSGPQETQYF. For the CDR3, the DNA is TGTGCCAGCAGCGGACCGCAAGAGACCCAGTACTTC.

This rearrangement joins TRBV11-2 to TRBJ2-7, with 13 bases aligning to TRBD2. The germline CDR1 and CDR2 sequences are SGHAT and FQNNGV. The CDR3 consists of 16 residues. The junction had 6 bases not matched to a gene; V was cut back by 5 bases and J by 2 bases. CDR3 nucleotides: TGTGCCAGCAGCCCAACGGGACTAGCGGGGACCTACGAGCAGTACTTC. Protein product: CASSPTGLAGTYEQYF.

This clonotype was detected many times. V is TRBV6-5 and J is TRBJ1-1; 7 bases match TRBD1. After removal of 2 bases from V and 4 bases from J, the junction contained 1 base not matched to a gene. The CDR3 totals 13 residues. Per germline, CDR1 MNHEY and CDR2 SVGAGI. For the CDR3, the DNA is TGTGCCAGCAGTTACCGACAGGGCACTGAAGCTTTCTTT. It encodes CASSYRQGTEAFF.

This clonotype has a handful of counts. This chain connects TRBV7-3 to TRBJ2-2; unclear D gene. CDR1 SGHTA and CDR2 FQGTGA come from the germline V gene. Trimming cost V 3 bases and J 5 bases, with 7 bases left between them. The CDR3 sequence is 13 residues long. In DNA form, the CDR3 reads TGTGCCAGCAGCTTTACGGTGACCGGGGAGCTGTTTTTT. Translating gives CASSFTVTGELFF.

This clonotype was seen at least ten times. The chain uses TRBV7-8 and TRBJ2-1, with 8 bases fitting TRBD2. Germline CDR1 and CDR2: SGHVS and FQNEAQ. J gave up 9 bases and V 5 bases, and 9 bases lay outside the gene matches. This CDR3 comprises 14 residues. The DNA of the CDR3 is TGTGCCAGCAGCATTACGGGGGGGACGATTGAGCAGTTCTTC. Protein: CASSITGGTIEQFF.

This clonotype was observed at least ten times. The CDR3: CASSLGQLNYGYTF. The CDR3 DNA reads TGTGCCAGCAGTTTGGGCCAGCTAAACTATGGCTACACCTTC. This chain links TRBV12-3 or TRBV12-4 with TRBJ1-2; no firm D call. The CDR3 spans 14 residues. Trimming removed 3 bases at V and 2 bases at J, with 10 bases between.

This clonotype was counted a few times. The CDR3 sequence: CASSEDNTGELFF. For the CDR3, the DNA is TGTGCCAGCAGTGAAGATAACACCGGGGAGCTGTTTTTT. V gene TRBV2 combines with J gene TRBJ2-2; D is undetermined. Trimming removed 1 base at V and 2 bases at J, with 2 bases between. The germline V gene has CDR1 SNHLY and CDR2 FYNNEI. The CDR3 is made up of 13 amino acids.

This clonotype turned up a few times. J is TRBJ2-4 and V is TRBV18, with 11 bases fitting TRBD1. Losses at the gene ends were 6 bases for V and 8 bases for J; bases not matched to a gene: 3. The CDR3 runs 13 residues. Germline CDR1 and CDR2: KGHSH and LQKENI. DNA of the CDR3: TGTGCCAGCTCTCGGGGACAGGGGGACATTCAGTACTTC. Amino acids: CASSRGQGDIQYF.

The V gene is TRBV3-1, the J gene TRBJ1-6; tentatively, D is TRBD1 (5 bases). V lost 6 bases to trimming and J lost 7 bases, with 10 bases between them. Germline lookup yields CDR1 LGHDT and CDR2 YNNKEL (reference sequence). The length of the CDR3 is 13 residues. This CDR3 is CASSLGPNSPLHF. CDR3 sequence (DNA): TGTGCCAGCAGTTTGGGGCCCAATTCACCCCTCCACTTT.

The rearrangement uses TRBV7-2 and TRBJ2-5; 13 bases are a match to TRBD2. The ends lost 5 bases at V and 0 bases at J; junction bases unmatched: 3. Germline CDR1 reads SGHTA; CDR2 reads FQGNSA. The CDR3 totals 16 residues. CDR3 DNA sequence: TGTGCCAGCAGCCAGACTAGCGGGGGGTACCAAGAGACCCAGTACTTC. Translated: CASSQTSGGYQETQYF. The entire variable domain, with the rest obtained from reference TRBV7-2 and TRBJ2-5, is as follows: GAGVSQSPSNKVTEKGKDVELRCDPISGHTALYWYRQSLGQGLEFLIYFQGNSAPDKSGLPSDRFSAERTGGSVSTLTIQRTQQEDSAVYLCASSQTSGGYQETQYFGPGTRLLVL.

This clonotype was seen a single time. The chain uses TRBV20-1 and TRBJ2-3, with D hard to call. This CDR3 spans 13 amino acids. V was trimmed by 3 bases and J by 2 bases, leaving 9 bases between them. Germline CDR1 reads DFQATT; CDR2 reads SNEGSKA (reference sequence). This CDR3 is CSARAVLTDTQYF. CDR3 in DNA: TGCAGTGCTAGGGCGGTCCTCACAGATACGCAGTATTTT.

The genes are TRBV4-3 and TRBJ2-5; D is unresolved. The CDR3 is 13 amino acids. Germline loops: CDR1 LGHNA, CDR2 YSLEER. The germline V and J ends were trimmed by 1 base and 1 base, with 4 bases remaining between them. DNA for the CDR3: TGCGCCAGCAGCCAAGGGGTCCAAGAGACCCAGTACTTC. Amino acids: CASSQGVQETQYF.

V usage is TRBV10-3 and J usage is TRBJ2-7; the D gene is possibly TRBD2 (6 bases). Germline CDR1 ENHRY, CDR2 SYGVKD. Between the trimmed V and J ends, which lost 8 bases and 4 bases, there was a span of 18 bases. There are 14 residues in the CDR3. Written as DNA, the CDR3 is TGTGCCATCGGCGGGACCGGCGTTTCATACGAGCAGTACTTC. Protein sequence: CAIGGTGVSYEQYF.

In its sample, this clonotype was seen a few times. The chain has TRBV7-2 and TRBJ1-5, with D hard to call. V lost 1 base and J 8 bases, leaving 12 bases between the germline ends. CDR3 size: 14 residues. The V gene's germline CDR1 is SGHTA and CDR2 FQGNSA. CDR3: CASSLGSGLEPQHF. The CDR3 coding sequence is TGTGCCAGCAGCTTAGGGTCGGGTTTGGAGCCCCAGCATTTT.

The genes are TRBV5-1 and TRBJ2-7; 8 bases map to TRBD1. The ends lost 7 bases at V and 2 bases at J; junction bases unmatched: 11. CDR1 SGHRS and CDR2 YFSETQ come from the germline V gene. This CDR3 region has 15 residues. The CDR3 sequence is CASALGDRLTYEQYF. The CDR3 nucleotides read TGCGCCAGCGCTCTTGGGGACAGGTTGACCTACGAGCAGTACTTC.

This chain uses TRBV9 with TRBJ2-6; D tentatively reads TRBD1 or TRBD2 (5 bases each). This CDR3 is built from 17 residues. Trimming removed 4 bases from V and 5 bases from J, with 19 bases in between. The germline gives CDR1 SGDLS, CDR2 YYNGEE. The CDR3 reads CASSSRDRALWANVLTF. Here the CDR3 DNA reads TGTGCCAGCAGCTCTAGGGACCGGGCTTTATGGGCCAACGTCCTGACTTTC. Based on the CDR3 plus reference TRBV9 and TRBJ2-6, the full variable domain is DSGVTQTPKHLITATGQRVTLRCSPRSGDLSVYWYQQSLDQGLQFLIQYYNGEERAKGNILERFSAQQFPDLHSELNLSSLELGDSALYFCASSSRDRALWANVLTFGAGSRLTVL.